This is a list of T cell receptor beta chains from one sample in a study of blood T cell repertoires in COVID-19. The protocol was immunoSEQ multiplex PCR, while the TCRdb copy is restricted to in-frame clones and leaves out a portion. The data contain some 150,000 clones, roughly 85% of them singletons. Sequencing used peripheral blood. All receptors come from a man aged 35 to 55 with acute or convalescent COVID-19. Both conserved end residues are part of each CDR3. Each record gives: clone size, J gene, D gene, V gene, CDR3 protein, CDR3 DNA. The D gene is left open where the match is weak. Only some rows state a clone size, as once, few, many or a class for expanded clones.

clone size: few
J gene: TRBJ2-5
D gene: NA
V gene: TRBV2
CDR3 protein: CASSEDGRGETQYF
CDR3 DNA: TGTGCCAGCAGTGAGGACGGGAGAGGCGAGACCCAGTACTTC

clone size: NA
J gene: TRBJ1-1
D gene: TRBD1
V gene: TRBV25-1
CDR3 protein: CASSGQGADTEAFF
CDR3 DNA: TGTGCCAGCAGTGGCCAGGGGGCGGACACTGAAGCTTTCTTT

clone size: NA
J gene: TRBJ1-4
D gene: TRBD1
V gene: TRBV7-9
CDR3 protein: CASSSNRGANEKLFF
CDR3 DNA: TGTGCCAGCAGCTCCAACAGGGGCGCTAATGAAAAACTGTTTTTT

clone size: few
J gene: TRBJ1-6
D gene: NA
V gene: TRBV2
CDR3 protein: CASSLRVGPPHF
CDR3 DNA: TGTGCCAGCAGCCTCAGGGTAGGTCCTCCGCACTTT

clone size: NA
J gene: TRBJ1-2
D gene: NA
V gene: TRBV6-5
CDR3 protein: CASSPIGRGDYGYTF
CDR3 DNA: TGTGCCAGCAGTCCCATCGGCAGGGGCGACTATGGCTACACCTTC

clone size: few
J gene: TRBJ1-1
D gene: NA
V gene: TRBV5-1
CDR3 protein: CASSFLETRGRAFF
CDR3 DNA: TGCGCCAGCAGCTTTTTGGAGACCAGGGGAAGAGCTTTCTTT

clone size: NA
J gene: TRBJ1-1
D gene: NA
V gene: TRBV12-3/TRBV12-4
CDR3 protein: CASREQGNTEAFF
CDR3 DNA: TGTGCCAGCAGGGAACAGGGGAACACTGAAGCTTTCTTT

clone size: once
J gene: TRBJ2-3
D gene: TRBD2
V gene: TRBV9
CDR3 protein: CASSPRDSGGATDTQYF
CDR3 DNA: TGTGCCAGCAGCCCCCGGGATAGCGGGGGGGCCACAGATACGCAGTATTTT

clone size: NA
J gene: TRBJ2-1
D gene: NA
V gene: TRBV5-1
CDR3 protein: CASLREPSLYNEQFF
CDR3 DNA: TGCGCCAGCCTCAGGGAACCTTCCCTTTACAATGAGCAGTTCTTC

clone size: NA
J gene: TRBJ2-7
D gene: NA
V gene: TRBV2
CDR3 protein: CASKEEGPLEQYF
CDR3 DNA: TGTGCCAGCAAGGAGGAGGGACCCCTCGAGCAGTACTTC

clone size: once
J gene: TRBJ1-1
D gene: NA
V gene: TRBV29-1
CDR3 protein: CSVEDRGNLNTEAFF
CDR3 DNA: TGCAGCGTTGAAGATCGGGGGAATTTGAACACTGAAGCTTTCTTT

clone size: NA
J gene: TRBJ1-6
D gene: NA
V gene: TRBV3-1/TRBV3-2
CDR3 protein: CASSQSNSPLHF
CDR3 DNA: TGTGCCAGCAGCCAATCGAATTCACCCCTCCACTTT

clone size: NA
J gene: TRBJ1-4
D gene: NA
V gene: TRBV5-1
CDR3 protein: CASTALGVQGTNEKLFF
CDR3 DNA: TGCGCCAGCACGGCCCTTGGAGTGCAGGGAACTAATGAAAAACTGTTTTTT

clone size: NA
J gene: TRBJ1-6
D gene: NA
V gene: TRBV5-6
CDR3 protein: CASSLVLSNSPLHF
CDR3 DNA: TGTGCCAGCAGCTTGGTACTTTCCAATTCACCCCTCCACTTT

clone size: NA
J gene: TRBJ2-3
D gene: TRBD1
V gene: TRBV4-1
CDR3 protein: CASSRDSATSTDTQYF
CDR3 DNA: TGCGCCAGCAGCCGGGACAGCGCAACTAGCACAGATACGCAGTATTTT

clone size: few
J gene: TRBJ1-4
D gene: NA
V gene: TRBV7-9
CDR3 protein: CASSLALSRNEKLFF
CDR3 DNA: TGTGCCAGCAGCTTAGCGCTCTCCCGGAATGAAAAACTGTTTTTT

clone size: NA
J gene: TRBJ1-2
D gene: NA
V gene: TRBV3-1/TRBV3-2
CDR3 protein: CASSQRYSSDGYTF
CDR3 DNA: TGTGCCAGCAGCCAACGATACAGCTCCGATGGCTACACCTTC

clone size: NA
J gene: TRBJ1-2
D gene: TRBD1
V gene: TRBV11-2
CDR3 protein: CASSTGTGVGYTF
CDR3 DNA: TGTGCCAGCAGTACGGGGACAGGGGTTGGCTACACCTTC

clone size: NA
J gene: TRBJ1-2
D gene: NA
V gene: TRBV18
CDR3 protein: CASSPSKNYGYTF
CDR3 DNA: TGTGCCAGCTCACCAAGCAAGAACTATGGCTACACCTTC

clone size: NA
J gene: TRBJ1-6
D gene: TRBD1
V gene: TRBV7-6
CDR3 protein: CASSSGTGGAYNSPLHF
CDR3 DNA: TGTGCCAGCAGCTCCGGGACAGGGGGCGCCTATAATTCACCCCTCCACTTT

clone size: NA
J gene: TRBJ2-7
D gene: TRBD1
V gene: TRBV10-1
CDR3 protein: CASSRGGTGLNEQYF
CDR3 DNA: TGCGCCAGCAGCCGTGGAGGGACAGGGCTTAACGAGCAGTACTTC

clone size: NA
J gene: TRBJ2-5
D gene: TRBD2
V gene: TRBV7-2
CDR3 protein: CASSLTSGAVVETQYF
CDR3 DNA: TGTGCCAGCAGCCTGACTAGCGGGGCGGTCGTGGAGACCCAGTACTTC

clone size: NA
J gene: TRBJ1-5
D gene: NA
V gene: TRBV4-3
CDR3 protein: CASSQDRGVNQPQHF
CDR3 DNA: TGCGCCAGCAGCCAAGATCGGGGGGTTAATCAGCCCCAGCATTTT

clone size: NA
J gene: TRBJ1-5
D gene: NA
V gene: TRBV20-1
CDR3 protein: CSASGSASPQHF
CDR3 DNA: TGCAGTGCTAGTGGCAGTGCATCGCCCCAGCATTTT

clone size: few
J gene: TRBJ1-1
D gene: NA
V gene: TRBV3-1/TRBV3-2
CDR3 protein: CASSLLGVGTEAFF
CDR3 DNA: TGTGCCAGCAGTCTTCTCGGGGTTGGGACTGAAGCTTTCTTT

clone size: NA
J gene: TRBJ2-3
D gene: NA
V gene: TRBV28
CDR3 protein: CASSLWSSGSDVTTDTQYF
CDR3 DNA: TGTGCCAGCAGTTTATGGTCTTCGGGGTCGGACGTCACCACAGATACGCAGTATTTT

clone size: few
J gene: TRBJ1-2
D gene: TRBD1
V gene: TRBV27
CDR3 protein: CASSLTGGYGYTF
CDR3 DNA: TGTGCCAGCAGTTTAACAGGGGGGTATGGCTACACCTTC

clone size: NA
J gene: TRBJ1-1
D gene: NA
V gene: TRBV7-9
CDR3 protein: CASSHTLQGTAEAFF
CDR3 DNA: TGTGCCAGCAGCCACACACTCCAGGGGACCGCTGAAGCTTTCTTT

clone size: NA
J gene: TRBJ1-5
D gene: NA
V gene: TRBV4-1
CDR3 protein: CASSLNRDQPQHF
CDR3 DNA: TGCGCCAGCAGCCTTAACAGAGATCAGCCCCAGCATTTT

clone size: NA
J gene: TRBJ1-1
D gene: TRBD1
V gene: TRBV25-1
CDR3 protein: CASSLTGGQGGTEAFF
CDR3 DNA: TGTGCCAGCAGTCTTACGGGGGGACAGGGTGGTACTGAAGCTTTCTTT

clone size: NA
J gene: TRBJ1-4
D gene: NA
V gene: TRBV10-3
CDR3 protein: CAISESLQGRSEKLFF
CDR3 DNA: TGTGCCATCAGTGAGTCTCTGCAGGGGCGAAGTGAAAAACTGTTTTTT

clone size: NA
J gene: TRBJ2-1
D gene: NA
V gene: TRBV30
CDR3 protein: CAWSVRWLSDEQFF
CDR3 DNA: TGTGCCTGGAGTGTACGTTGGCTTAGCGATGAGCAGTTCTTC

clone size: NA
J gene: TRBJ2-2
D gene: NA
V gene: TRBV5-8
CDR3 protein: CASSPRRGSGGTGELFF
CDR3 DNA: TGTGCCAGCAGCCCCCGCCGGGGGAGTGGAGGCACCGGGGAGCTGTTTTTT

clone size: NA
J gene: TRBJ1-5
D gene: NA
V gene: TRBV4-1
CDR3 protein: CASSQEEQPENQPQHF
CDR3 DNA: TGCGCCAGCAGCCAAGAGGAACAGCCAGAGAATCAGCCCCAGCATTTT

clone size: NA
J gene: TRBJ1-2
D gene: TRBD1
V gene: TRBV3-1/TRBV3-2
CDR3 protein: CASSPGQGSVNYGYTF
CDR3 DNA: TGTGCCAGCTCCCCGGGACAGGGTTCTGTTAACTATGGCTACACCTTC

clone size: NA
J gene: TRBJ2-3
D gene: TRBD2
V gene: TRBV5-8
CDR3 protein: CASSLPGTSGGRDTQYF
CDR3 DNA: TGTGCCAGCAGTTTACCCGGGACTAGCGGGGGGAGAGATACGCAGTATTTT